This is a list of T cell receptor beta chains from one sample in a study of identical twins. TCRdb called the 5' RACE reads again in MiXCR, with one record for every CDR3 protein. The table shows around 220,000 distinct CDR3 sequences, with over 12% occurring only once. The sample comprised memory (CD45RO+) T cells sorted from blood. The receptors were sampled from a young woman in good health. The CDR3 runs from the conserved cysteine through the conserved F or W. The D gene is left open where the match is weak. Clone size is not always given. Where it is, it says once, few, many or a class for expanded clones.

TRBJ2-3	TRBV7-2	.	many	CASSLWGDTQYF	TGTGCCAGCAGCTTATGGGGAGATACGCAGTATTTT
TRBJ1-2	TRBV4-2	TRBD1	many	CASSQTGLGYGYTF	TGTGCCAGCAGCCAGACAGGGTTGGGCTATGGCTACACCTTC
TRBJ2-5	TRBV7-9	.	many	CASSFGEETQYF	TGTGCCAGCAGCTTTGGAGAGGAGACCCAGTACTTC
TRBJ1-4	TRBV12-5	TRBD1	.	CASGSGTGGQAREKLFF	TGTGCTAGTGGTTCTGGGACAGGGGGCCAAGCTCGCGAAAAACTGTTTTTT
TRBJ2-1	TRBV5-1	TRBD2	.	CASSFGLVGDEQFF	TGCGCCAGCAGCTTCGGACTAGTCGGCGATGAGCAGTTCTTC
TRBJ2-7	TRBV10-3	.	.	CAISESPARSSYEQYF	TGTGCCATCAGTGAGTCCCCAGCGCGGAGCTCCTACGAGCAGTACTTC
TRBJ2-7	TRBV20-1	.	.	CSARVDRYEQYF	TGCAGTGCTAGGGTCGACCGCTACGAGCAGTACTTC
TRBJ2-1	TRBV12-5	TRBD2	few	CASGSAGGKWYNEQFF	TGTGCTAGTGGTTCGGCGGGAGGGAAATGGTACAATGAGCAGTTCTTC
TRBJ2-1	TRBV12-3/TRBV12-4	.	few	CASSPSQGGPEQFF	TGTGCCAGCAGTCCGAGCCAAGGGGGGCCTGAGCAGTTCTTC
TRBJ2-3	TRBV6-2/TRBV6-3	TRBD2	.	CASSTTSGSTDTQYF	TGTGCCAGCAGCACGACTAGCGGGAGCACAGATACGCAGTATTTT
TRBJ1-1	TRBV7-9	.	few	CASSRVEASTEAFF	TGTGCCAGCAGTCGGGTGGAGGCGAGCACTGAAGCTTTCTTT
TRBJ2-2	TRBV7-2	.	.	CASSLVARGELFF	TGTGCCAGCAGCTTAGTAGCCAGGGGGGAGCTGTTTTTT
TRBJ2-5	TRBV5-1	TRBD2	few	CASGEGGDETQYF	TGCGCCAGCGGCGAGGGAGGGGACGAGACCCAGTACTTC
TRBJ2-3	TRBV5-4	.	few	CASSSGTTDTQYF	TGTGCCAGCAGCTCCGGAACCACAGATACGCAGTATTTT
TRBJ2-3	TRBV5-5	.	many	CASSPERVTDTQYF	TGTGCCAGCAGCCCAGAGCGCGTCACAGATACGCAGTATTTT
TRBJ1-1	TRBV9	TRBD1	.	CASSVWTGDTEAFF	TGTGCCAGCAGCGTCTGGACAGGAGATACTGAAGCTTTCTTT
TRBJ1-2	TRBV12-3/TRBV12-4	.	many	CASRHLGRDYGYTF	TGTGCCAGCAGGCACCTCGGCAGGGACTATGGCTACACCTTC
TRBJ2-2	TRBV12-3/TRBV12-4	.	.	CASSFGTVRVGGELFF	TGTGCCAGCAGTTTCGGGACGGTAAGGGTCGGCGGGGAGCTGTTTTTT
TRBJ2-7	TRBV20-1	TRBD2	many	CSARRGGSYEQYF	TGCAGTGCTAGACGGGGGGGGTCCTACGAGCAGTACTTC
TRBJ1-2	TRBV4-3	.	many	CASSHDTHYGYTF	TGCGCCAGCAGCCATGACACCCACTATGGCTACACCTTC
TRBJ1-6	TRBV12-3/TRBV12-4	.	few	CASSFGQNNSPLHF	TGTGCCAGCAGTTTTGGACAGAATAATTCACCCCTCCACTTT
TRBJ2-1	TRBV11-2	TRBD2	few	CASSFGLVSSNEQFF	TGTGCCAGCAGCTTCGGACTAGTATCCAGCAATGAGCAGTTCTTC
TRBJ2-3	TRBV5-6	.	few	CASSLRGYDTQYF	TGTGCCAGCAGCTTGCGGGGTTATGATACGCAGTATTTT
TRBJ2-3	TRBV27	.	.	CASKGYTQYF	TGTGCCAGCAAGGGCTATACGCAGTATTTT